This is a list of T cell receptor beta chains from one sample in a study of OX40 agonist ivuxolimab in advanced cancers. Clones were read by immunoSEQ multiplex PCR, and TCRdb kept only the in-frame ones, dropping some. Seen here are tens of thousands of clones, about 81% observed once, and the top ten hold under 2%. Sequenced here: CD4+ or CD8+ T cells sorted from blood, sampled in a trial of the OX40 agonist ivuxolimab. These TCRs come from an adult with an advanced solid tumor such as melanoma, head and neck, liver or kidney cancer. CDR3s leave out the opening cysteine and the closing phenylalanine or tryptophan. Each record gives: J gene, V gene, CDR3 protein.

j_call: TRBJ2-2; v_call: TRBV5-1; cdr3_aa: ASSTLGGSTTGELF
j_call: TRBJ2-3; v_call: TRBV27; cdr3_aa: ASSWDRGRTDTQY
j_call: TRBJ2-2; v_call: TRBV30; cdr3_aa: AWRLGQGRTGELF
j_call: TRBJ1-3; v_call: TRBV2; cdr3_aa: ASSAEGRRNTIY
j_call: TRBJ2-5; v_call: TRBV11-3; cdr3_aa: ASSGGGGTETQY
j_call: TRBJ1-3; v_call: TRBV30; cdr3_aa: AWSVLRAGNTIY
j_call: TRBJ2-5; v_call: TRBV11-2; cdr3_aa: ASSLSRGAETQY
j_call: TRBJ2-3; v_call: TRBV2; cdr3_aa: ARGTSGGQTDTQY
j_call: TRBJ2-5; v_call: TRBV30; cdr3_aa: AWSPRETQY
j_call: TRBJ2-7; v_call: TRBV19; cdr3_aa: ASSIWPLHEQY
j_call: TRBJ1-4; v_call: TRBV28; cdr3_aa: ASTVTGVNEKLF
j_call: TRBJ1-6; v_call: TRBV2; cdr3_aa: ASSLNPSQGSPLH
j_call: TRBJ1-6; v_call: TRBV7-2; cdr3_aa: ASSLATGGQLYNSPLH
j_call: TRBJ1-3; v_call: TRBV7-2; cdr3_aa: ASSLAKVSGNTIY
j_call: TRBJ1-5; v_call: TRBV4-1; cdr3_aa: ASSQEGGVGQPQH